The rows below give T cell receptor beta chains drawn from one sample of a study of cytomegalovirus exposure and HLA in healthy donors. The protocol was immunoSEQ multiplex PCR, while the TCRdb copy is restricted to in-frame clones and leaves out a portion. The sample has approximately 130,000 clones; just over 75% are singletons. Sequencing was done on a sample of PBMCs. The receptors come from a woman between 50 and 59 years old in good health and CMV-seronegative. Each CDR3 is given with its conserved first and last residue. D genes are given only for firm matches. For some rows the clone size is stated as once, few or many, or as a class when expanded; others skip it.

V	D	size	J	CDR3	DNA
TRBV5-1	.	.	TRBJ2-3	CASSSLAGNPSTDTQYF	TGCGCCAGCAGCTCCCTCGCCGGGAATCCTAGCACAGATACGCAGTATTTT
TRBV5-1	TRBD1	.	TRBJ1-5	CASSSGQGHQPQHF	TGCGCCAGCAGCTCAGGACAGGGTCATCAGCCCCAGCATTTT
TRBV9	.	.	TRBJ2-3	CASSVDGRSTDTQYF	TGTGCCAGCAGCGTAGACGGTCGTAGCACAGATACGCAGTATTTT
TRBV7-2	TRBD2	.	TRBJ2-2	CASSLSLAERFTGELFF	TGTGCCAGCAGCTTAAGTCTAGCGGAGCGGTTCACCGGGGAGCTGTTTTTT
TRBV7-3	TRBD2	.	TRBJ2-1	CASSFGAGGPREQFF	TGTGCCAGCAGCTTCGGGGCGGGAGGGCCTCGTGAGCAGTTCTTC
TRBV4-3	.	.	TRBJ2-1	CASSQDLYGSSYNEQFF	TGCGCCAGCAGCCAAGATCTATACGGGAGTAGCTACAATGAGCAGTTCTTC
TRBV19	TRBD1	.	TRBJ2-5	CASSITGGYETQYF	TGTGCCAGTAGTATCACAGGGGGCTACGAGACCCAGTACTTC
TRBV7-9	TRBD1	.	TRBJ1-2	CASNALGGFGYTF	TGTGCCAGCAATGCACTAGGGGGCTTTGGCTACACCTTC
TRBV30	.	.	TRBJ2-7	CAWTQGPYEQYF	TGTGCCTGGACTCAGGGGCCCTACGAGCAGTACTTC
TRBV7-3	TRBD2	.	TRBJ2-7	CASSLNGGWYEQYF	TGTGCCAGCAGCTTAAACGGGGGGTGGTACGAGCAGTACTTC
TRBV28	TRBD2	.	TRBJ2-7	CASSLSFGRAHNYEQYF	TGTGCCAGCAGTTTATCATTCGGGAGGGCTCACAACTACGAGCAGTACTTC
TRBV29-1	.	.	TRBJ2-1	CSVDSSGNEQFF	TGCAGCGTTGATTCTTCGGGGAATGAGCAGTTCTTC
TRBV7-2	TRBD2	.	TRBJ2-1	CASSPLAGGQLEQFF	TGTGCCAGCAGCCCTCTAGCGGGAGGGCAGCTTGAGCAGTTCTTC
TRBV30	TRBD1	.	TRBJ1-1	CAWSGPTGGWAEAFF	TGTGCCTGGAGTGGACCGACAGGGGGCTGGGCTGAAGCTTTCTTT
TRBV27	.	.	TRBJ1-2	CASRSSGRGGGGYTF	TGTGCCAGCAGATCCTCTGGCAGGGGAGGGGGTGGCTACACCTTC
TRBV7-9	.	once	TRBJ1-1	CASSLGQLFTEAFF	TGTGCCAGCAGCCTCGGACAGCTTTTTACTGAAGCTTTCTTT
TRBV5-4	TRBD1	.	TRBJ1-1	CASSPYRGEDTEAFF	TGTGCCAGCAGCCCGTACAGGGGAGAAGACACTGAAGCTTTCTTT
TRBV28	TRBD1	.	TRBJ1-5	CASSPRQGGQPQHF	TGTGCCAGCAGTCCCCGACAGGGGGGCCAGCCCCAGCATTTT
TRBV20-1	.	.	TRBJ2-1	CSATVNEQFF	TGCAGTGCTACCGTTAATGAGCAGTTCTTC
TRBV11-3	.	.	TRBJ2-7	CASSPAPRGEQYF	TGTGCCAGCAGCCCTGCCCCCAGGGGCGAGCAGTACTTC
TRBV29-1	TRBD2	.	TRBJ2-1	CSVDTGTSGNEQFF	TGCAGCGTTGACACCGGGACTAGCGGAAATGAGCAGTTCTTC
TRBV7-3	TRBD2	.	TRBJ2-5	CASSLMGLAGVGETQYF	TGTGCCAGCAGCTTAATGGGACTAGCGGGAGTCGGAGAGACCCAGTACTTC
TRBV9	TRBD1	.	TRBJ1-2	CASSHGQGSYGYTF	TGTGCCAGCAGTCACGGACAGGGATCCTATGGCTACACCTTC
TRBV7-6	TRBD2	.	TRBJ2-1	CASSQTSAAEQFF	TGTGCCAGCAGCCAAACTAGCGCCGCTGAGCAGTTCTTC
TRBV7-2	TRBD1	.	TRBJ2-3	CASSLAGQGTDTQYF	TGTGCCAGCAGCTTAGCGGGACAGGGCACAGATACGCAGTATTTT
TRBV5-6	.	once	TRBJ2-3	CASSSSGEPRGDTQYF	TGTGCCAGCAGCAGCTCGGGGGAACCGCGGGGAGATACGCAGTATTTT
TRBV6-1	.	.	TRBJ1-1	CASRGPSTEAFF	TGTGCCAGCAGGGGGCCGAGTACTGAAGCTTTCTTT
TRBV27	.	.	TRBJ2-1	CASSTRGLSSYNEQFF	TGTGCCAGCAGTACACGGGGACTTTCCTCCTACAATGAGCAGTTCTTC
TRBV9	TRBD2	.	TRBJ2-3	CASSGGIAGGVADTQYF	TGTGCCAGCAGCGGGGGAATTGCGGGAGGCGTCGCAGATACGCAGTATTTT
TRBV6-5	.	.	TRBJ1-2	CASSPRQRLFYGYTF	TGTGCCAGCAGCCCTCGCCAGCGTCTGTTTTATGGCTACACCTTC
TRBV5-1	.	.	TRBJ2-3	CASSYDRSTDTQYF	TGCGCCAGCAGCTACGACAGGAGCACAGATACGCAGTATTTT
TRBV5-1	TRBD1	.	TRBJ1-2	CASSLDGDRLYGYPF	TGCGCCAGCAGCTTGGACGGGGACAGACTCTATGGCTACCCCTTC
TRBV2	.	.	TRBJ1-2	CASSEIGYTF	TGTGCCAGCAGTGAAATAGGCTACACCTTC
TRBV27	TRBD1	few	TRBJ1-4	CASSLRQGGTNEKLFF	TGTGCCAGCAGTCTCCGACAGGGTGGGACTAATGAAAAACTGTTTTTT
TRBV29-1	TRBD2	.	TRBJ2-2	CSVRGPSGANTGELFF	TGCAGCGTTAGGGGACCTAGCGGCGCGAACACCGGGGAGCTGTTTTTT
TRBV5-6	.	.	TRBJ1-5	CASSLGGVSNQPQHF	TGTGCCAGCAGCTTGGGGGGAGTTAGCAATCAGCCCCAGCATTTT
TRBV27	TRBD2	.	TRBJ2-3	CASRRGGLADTQYF	TGTGCCAGCAGACGCGGGGGGCTAGCAGATACGCAGTATTTT
TRBV7-6	.	.	TRBJ1-4	CASSRNEKLFF	TGTGCCAGCAGCCGGAATGAAAAACTGTTTTTT
TRBV13	.	.	TRBJ1-1	CASSSQTRLAFF	TGTGCCAGCAGCTCCCAGACCAGACTAGCTTTCTTT
TRBV12-1	.	few	TRBJ2-3	CASSSAPSNPGQTTGTDTQYF	TGTGCCAGCAGCTCCGCCCCTTCTAACCCGGGACAAACTACTGGCACAGATACGCAGTATTTT
TRBV7-9	TRBD1	.	TRBJ1-1	CASSAQSGTGVSAFF	TGTGCCAGCAGCGCACAATCCGGGACAGGGGTTTCAGCTTTCTTT
TRBV28	.	.	TRBJ1-5	CASSFEEGGSNQPQHF	TGTGCCAGCAGTTTCGAAGAGGGCGGGAGCAATCAGCCCCAGCATTTT